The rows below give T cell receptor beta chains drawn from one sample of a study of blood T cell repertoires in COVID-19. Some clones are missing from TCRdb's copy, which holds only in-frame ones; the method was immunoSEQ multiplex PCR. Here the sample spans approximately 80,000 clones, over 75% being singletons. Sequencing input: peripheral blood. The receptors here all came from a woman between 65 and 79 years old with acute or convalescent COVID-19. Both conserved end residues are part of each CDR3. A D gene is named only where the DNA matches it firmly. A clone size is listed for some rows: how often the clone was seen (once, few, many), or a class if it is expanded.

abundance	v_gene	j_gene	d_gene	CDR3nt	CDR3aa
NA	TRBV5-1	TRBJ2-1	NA	TGCGCCAGCAGCTGGGACACGGACACCGAGCAGTTCTTC	CASSWDTDTEQFF
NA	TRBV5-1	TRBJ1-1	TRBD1	TGCGCCAGCAGCCCGGGACAGGGACAGGAAGCTTTCTTT	CASSPGQGQEAFF
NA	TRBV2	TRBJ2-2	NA	TGTGCCAGCAGCGATTCGGCGGGGAACACCGGGGAGCTGTTTTTT	CASSDSAGNTGELFF
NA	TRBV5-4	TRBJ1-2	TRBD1	TGTGCCAGCAGCCCAGGGACAGGGTCGGGCTATGGCTACACCTTC	CASSPGTGSGYGYTF
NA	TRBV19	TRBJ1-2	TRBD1	TGTGCCAGCTTGGACAGGTCTAACTATGGCTACACCTTC	CASLDRSNYGYTF
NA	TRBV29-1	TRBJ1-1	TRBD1	TGCAGCGTTCGGGACAGGGAACCCTACACTGAAGCTTTCTTT	CSVRDREPYTEAFF
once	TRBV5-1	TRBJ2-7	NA	TGCGCCAGCAGCCTCCGTAAGGTTGGAGACGAGCAGTACTTC	CASSLRKVGDEQYF
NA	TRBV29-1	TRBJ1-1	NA	TGCAGCGTTGAAGAGAGGGGGACTGAAGCTTTCTTT	CSVEERGTEAFF
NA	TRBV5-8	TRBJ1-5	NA	TGTGCCAGCAGCCTTCCCAACCGGGGTCGGAGTCAGCCCCAGCATTTT	CASSLPNRGRSQPQHF
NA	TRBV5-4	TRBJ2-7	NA	TGTGCCAGCAGCTTTCGACAGGCCCCCTACGAGCAGTACTTC	CASSFRQAPYEQYF
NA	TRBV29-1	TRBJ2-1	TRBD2	TGCAGCGTTGAACTTTCCGGGGGGATCAATGAGCAGTTCTTC	CSVELSGGINEQFF
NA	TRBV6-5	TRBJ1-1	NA	TGTGCCAGCTCCTCCGGGACATATTTTGAAGCTTTCTTT	CASSSGTYFEAFF
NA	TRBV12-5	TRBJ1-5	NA	TGTGCTAGTGGTTCCTCCGGGGGAGAAGGTCCCCAGCATTTT	CASGSSGGEGPQHF
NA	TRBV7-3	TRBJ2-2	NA	TGTGCCAGCAGCCCGAGAACTGGGGGCGCCGGGGAGCTGTTTTTT	CASSPRTGGAGELFF
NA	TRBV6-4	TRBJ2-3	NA	TGTGCCAGCAGTGATGGACCGGGGGATACGCAGTATTTT	CASSDGPGDTQYF
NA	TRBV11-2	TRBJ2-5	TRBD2	TGTGCCAGCAGCCAAACCGGGGGGTCAGAGACCCAGTACTTC	CASSQTGGSETQYF
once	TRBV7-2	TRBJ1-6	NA	TGTGCCAGCACCCTCTTTCCCGATTCACCCCTCCACTTT	CASTLFPDSPLHF
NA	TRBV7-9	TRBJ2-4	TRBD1	TGTGCCAGCAGCCGTAACAGGGGGCGTGATGAAAACATTCAGTACTTC	CASSRNRGRDENIQYF
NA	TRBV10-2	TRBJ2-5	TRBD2	TGCGCCAGCAGTGAGCCGGGACTAGCTAGGTATACCCAGTACTTC	CASSEPGLARYTQYF
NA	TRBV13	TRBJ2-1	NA	TGTGCCAGCAGCTTAGATCGTTTCTCCTACAATGAGCAGTTCTTC	CASSLDRFSYNEQFF
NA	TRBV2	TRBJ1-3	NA	TGTGCCAGCGGGCCCCGATTTTCGGACACCATATATTTT	CASGPRFSDTIYF
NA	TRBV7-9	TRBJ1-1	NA	TGTGCCAGCAGCTTGGCGGGGGGCGCGGGAGAAGCTTTCTTT	CASSLAGGAGEAFF
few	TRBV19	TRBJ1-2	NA	TGTGCCAGTAGCTCGATAGCAATCGGGTCTGGCTACACCTTC	CASSSIAIGSGYTF
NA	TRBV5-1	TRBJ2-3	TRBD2	TGCGCCAGCAGCTTAGGACTAGAGGCTGCGGATACGCAGTATTTT	CASSLGLEAADTQYF
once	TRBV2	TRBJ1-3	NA	TGTGCCAGCAACGCCGGGACATCTGGAAACACCATATATTTT	CASNAGTSGNTIYF
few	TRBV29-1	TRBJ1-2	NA	TGCAGCGTTGTTGGACTTGCCGGACCTAACTATGGCTACACCTTC	CSVVGLAGPNYGYTF
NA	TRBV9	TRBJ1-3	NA	TGTGCCAGCAGCGACGGGACTACCTCTGGAAACACCATATATTTT	CASSDGTTSGNTIYF
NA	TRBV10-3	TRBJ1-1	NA	TGTGCCATCAGTGAGTTGAGGGACACTGAAGCTTTCTTT	CAISELRDTEAFF
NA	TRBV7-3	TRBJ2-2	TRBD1	TGTGCCAGCAGCTTCGGGACAGGGCGAACCGGGGAGCTGTTTTTT	CASSFGTGRTGELFF
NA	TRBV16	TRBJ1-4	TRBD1	TGTGCCAGCAGCCCACAAGAGTCGACAGGGGGTACTAATGAAAAACTGTTTTTT	CASSPQESTGGTNEKLFF
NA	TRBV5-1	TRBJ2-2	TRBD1	TGCGCCAGCAGCCGGGACAGGAACACCGGGGAGCTGTTTTTT	CASSRDRNTGELFF
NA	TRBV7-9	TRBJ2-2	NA	TGTGCCAGCAGCTCCCGGGGGGCCTTCACCGGGGAGCTGTTTTTT	CASSSRGAFTGELFF
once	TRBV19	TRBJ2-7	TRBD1	TGTGCCAGTAGTACGCGACAGGGTTCTTATTTATTTTACGAGCAGTACTTC	CASSTRQGSYLFYEQYF